Listed here are 3 T cell receptor beta chains from one sample, sequenced in a study of T cell clonality in common variable immunodeficiency. Generated by immunoSEQ multiplex PCR, the TCRdb table keeps only in-frame clones and is missing some. The table records about 39,000 clones without singletons, the ten largest covering over 1.1%. The sequenced sample was peripheral blood mononuclear cells. The receptors derive from a person aged 18-70 years in good health.

This clone was detected many times. The read stops 3 residues short of the end of the CDR3; the missing end is completed from the germline J gene. The chain employs TRBV6-1 and TRBJ1-5; D uncertain. In germline, CDR1 is MNHNS, CDR2 SASEGT. The CDR3 is 14 amino acids. V lost 4 bases to trimming and J lost 2 bases, with 9 bases between them. The sequenced part of the CDR3 DNA is TGTGCCAGCAGTGTGGCCAGCGGCAATCAGCCC. This encodes CASSVASGNQP. The complete CDR3 reads CASSVASGNQPQHF.

This clone was observed at least ten times. The read stops 3 residues short of the end of the CDR3; the missing end is completed from the germline J gene. This rearrangement joins TRBV11-2 to TRBJ1-1; 10 nucleotides agree with TRBD1. The CDR3 runs to 15 residues. Germline V CDR1 and CDR2: SGHAT, FQNNGV. Trimming at V came to 2 bases and at J to 5 bases, leaving 5 bases not matched to a gene. The sequenced part of the CDR3 DNA is TGTGCCAGCAGCTTACTACTGGGACAGGGGACTGAA. Translated: CASSLLLGQGTE. The entire CDR3 protein reads CASSLLLGQGTEAFF.

This clone appeared many times. Coverage ceases 3 residues before the CDR3 finishes, and the germline J gene fills in the end. V is TRBV19 and J is TRBJ1-2; D may be TRBD1 (5 bases). The CDR3 is 14 amino acids. Per germline, CDR1 LNHDA and CDR2 SQIVND (reference sequence). V was clipped by 6 bases and J by 2 bases, with 13 bases between them. The sequenced CDR3 bases are TGTGCCAGTAGAACACCGGGGGGGAACTATGGC. Translated: CASRTPGGNYG. The full CDR3 protein reads CASRTPGGNYGYTF.